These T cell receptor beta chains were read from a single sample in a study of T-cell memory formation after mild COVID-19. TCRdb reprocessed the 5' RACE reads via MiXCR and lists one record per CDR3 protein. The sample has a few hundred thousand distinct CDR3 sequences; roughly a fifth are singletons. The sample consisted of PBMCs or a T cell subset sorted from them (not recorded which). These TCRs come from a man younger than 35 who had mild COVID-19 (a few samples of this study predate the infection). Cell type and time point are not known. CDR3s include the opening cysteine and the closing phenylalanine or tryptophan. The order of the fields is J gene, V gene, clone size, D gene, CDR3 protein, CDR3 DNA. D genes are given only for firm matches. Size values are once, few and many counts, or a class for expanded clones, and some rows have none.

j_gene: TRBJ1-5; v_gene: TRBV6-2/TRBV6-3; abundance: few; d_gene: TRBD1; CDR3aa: CASSLGQGIQPQHF; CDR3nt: TGTGCCAGCAGCCTGGGACAGGGAATTCAGCCCCAGCATTTT
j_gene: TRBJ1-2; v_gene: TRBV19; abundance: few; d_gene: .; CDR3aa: CASSTSPYGYTF; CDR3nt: TGTGCCAGTAGTACCTCCCCCTATGGCTACACCTTC
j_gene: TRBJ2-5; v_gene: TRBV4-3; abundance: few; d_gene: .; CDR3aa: CASSPTGTVRETQYF; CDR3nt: TGCGCCAGCAGCCCCACCGGAACAGTGCGAGAGACCCAGTACTTC
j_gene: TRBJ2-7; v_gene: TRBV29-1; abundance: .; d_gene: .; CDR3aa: CSVVGRSPNEQYF; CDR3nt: TGCAGCGTTGTGGGAAGATCCCCCAACGAGCAGTACTTC
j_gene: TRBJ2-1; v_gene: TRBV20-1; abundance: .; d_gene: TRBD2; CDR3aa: CSARVPTSGGKNEQFF; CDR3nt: TGCAGTGCTAGAGTTCCGACTAGCGGGGGGAAAAATGAGCAGTTCTTC
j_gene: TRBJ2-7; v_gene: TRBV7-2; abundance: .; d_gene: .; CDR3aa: CASSLVQNPYEQYF; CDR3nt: TGTGCCAGCAGCTTGGTCCAGAACCCCTACGAGCAGTACTTC
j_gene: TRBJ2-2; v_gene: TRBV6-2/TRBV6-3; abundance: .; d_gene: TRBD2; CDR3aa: CASSPLWRGDGELFF; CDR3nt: TGTGCCAGCAGCCCCCTGTGGCGGGGGGACGGGGAGCTGTTTTTT
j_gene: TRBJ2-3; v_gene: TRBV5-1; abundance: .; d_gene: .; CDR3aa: CASSRGAGGAPDTQYF; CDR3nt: TGCGCCAGCAGCCGGGGGGCAGGGGGCGCCCCAGATACGCAGTATTTT
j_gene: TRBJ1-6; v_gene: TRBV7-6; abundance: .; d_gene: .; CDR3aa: CASNPGRGNGPLHF; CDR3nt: TGTGCCAGCAACCCCGGCCGGGGAAACGGACCCCTCCACTTT
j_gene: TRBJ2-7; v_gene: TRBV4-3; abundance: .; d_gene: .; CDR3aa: CASSQGGQGYEQYF; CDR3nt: TGCGCCAGCAGCCAAGGTGGGCAGGGCTACGAGCAGTACTTC